Following are 21 T cell receptor beta chains from one sample sequenced in a study of cytomegalovirus exposure and HLA in healthy donors (dated by TCRdb to the late 2010s). Library construction relied on the immunoSEQ multiplex PCR assay. The multiplex PCR relied on a mix of 60 forward primers for TCR Vbeta segments and 13 reverse primers for TCR Jbeta segments. The table comes from immuneACCESS by way of TCRdb, which keeps in-frame sequences with V and J called. Part of the clones is missing from these tables; in studies checked, under half for an unresolved V gene and the rest for unknown reasons. In all, the sample holds about 99,000 clones, and 66% of those were seen once. Clones ranked in the top ten supply roughly 3.3% of the sample. The material sequenced was PBMCs. The receptor source for this set is a woman aged 45 to 65 in good health and CMV-seronegative.

The chain has TRBV4-1 and TRBJ1-5; D is uncertain. The CDR3 is made up of 15 amino acids. Germline CDR1 is MGHRA and CDR2 is YSYEKL. The V end was cut by 0 bases, the J end by 1 base, with 7 bases between. CDR3 DNA sequence: TGCGCCAGCAGCCAAGATACCCTAAGCAATCAGCCCCAGCATTTT. Translated, it gives CASSQDTLSNQPQHF.

V gene TRBV5-1 combines with J gene TRBJ2-7; D not certain. The CDR3 is made up of 12 amino acids. Germline V gene sequence: CDR1 SGHRS, CDR2 YFSETQ. V was trimmed by 0 bases and J by 5 bases, leaving 6 bases between them. CDR3 sequence: CASSLGYHEQYF. Here the CDR3 DNA reads TGCGCCAGCAGCTTGGGCTACCACGAGCAGTACTTC.

J is TRBJ2-5 and V is TRBV7-2; 8 bases fit TRBD2. J lost 5 bases, V lost 3 bases, and 5 bases had no gene match. Germline V gene sequence: CDR1 SGHTA, CDR2 FQGNSA. This CDR3 contains 14 residues. CDR3 coding DNA: TGTGCCAGCAGCTTGAGCGGGAGTTGGGAGACCCAGTACTTC. It translates to CASSLSGSWETQYF. Based on the CDR3 plus reference TRBV7-2 and TRBJ2-5, the full variable domain is GAGVSQSPSNKVTEKGKDVELRCDPISGHTALYWYRQSLGQGLEFLIYFQGNSAPDKSGLPSDRFSAERTGGSVSTLTIQRTQQEDSAVYLCASSLSGSWETQYFGPGTRLLVL.

The CDR3 coding sequence is TGCAGCGTTCGGGACGGGACAAATCAGCCCCAGCATTTT. Translating gives CSVRDGTNQPQHF. V usage is TRBV29-1 and J usage is TRBJ1-5; TRBD1 is a possible D gene (6 bases). Germline assignment: CDR1 SQVTM and CDR2 ANQGSEA. The CDR3 loop spans 13 amino acids. Trimming left V 5 bases short and J 4 bases short, with 12 bases between.

The chain carries TRBV10-1 and TRBJ2-7; D not certain. V lost 1 base to trimming and J lost 0 bases, with 13 bases between them. The CDR3 contains 16 residues. Germline-derived CDR1 and CDR2 are WNHNN and SYGVQD (reference sequence). CDR3 in DNA: TGCGCCAGCAGTGAGTATCACACGCGGCGCTCCTACGAGCAGTACTTC. Residues: CASSEYHTRRSYEQYF.

The rearrangement links TRBV2 to TRBJ1-6; a possible D gene is TRBD1 (5 bases). Germline loops: CDR1 SNHLY, CDR2 FYNNEI. CDR3 size: 15 residues. V lost 2 bases and J lost 6, with 11 bases in between. The CDR3 sequence: CASSEMGTSNSPLHF. DNA for the CDR3: TGTGCCAGCAGTGAAATGGGGACTTCTAATTCACCCCTCCACTTT.

The gene calls are TRBV10-1 and TRBJ2-7; 8 bases agree with TRBD1. J was trimmed by 5 bases and V by 5 bases; bases with no gene match: 11. Germline V gives CDR1 WNHNN, CDR2 SYGVQD (reference sequence). The CDR3 loop spans 15 amino acids. The CDR3 DNA follows: TGCGCCAGCAGTACTGCCCAGGGGGCAAGGGACGAGCAGTACTTC. This translates into CASSTAQGARDEQYF.

The chain links TRBV7-2 to TRBJ2-5, with 10 positions matching TRBD2. J lost 3 bases, V lost 5 bases, and 6 bases had no gene match. CDR3 length: 15 residues. Germline CDR1 is SGHTA and CDR2 is FQGNSA. CDR3 region: CASSIWTSGEETQYF. CDR3 nucleotide sequence: TGTGCCAGCAGCATATGGACTAGCGGAGAAGAGACCCAGTACTTC.

The CDR3 is CASSLVSEGAYGYTF. The CDR3 bases are TGTGCCAGCAGCTTAGTCTCAGAGGGTGCCTATGGCTACACCTTC. The chain is built from TRBV11-3 and TRBJ1-2; D is uncertain. V dropped 1 base and J dropped 4 bases, with 13 bases sitting between them. This CDR3 contains 15 residues. CDR1 SGHNT and CDR2 YENEEA come from the germline V gene.

The CDR3 region is CASSESRGTARNEKLFF. In DNA, the CDR3 is TGTGCCAGCAGTGAATCACGGGGGACAGCCCGTAATGAAAAACTGTTTTTT. V gene TRBV6-1 combines with J gene TRBJ1-4; TRBD1 agrees at 7 bases. There are 17 residues in the CDR3. The junction had 10 bases not matched to a gene; V was cut back by 2 bases and J by 4 bases. Per the germline V gene, CDR1 is MNHNS and CDR2 is SASEGT.

The chain links TRBV27 to TRBJ2-5; D might be TRBD2 (5 bases). CDR3 length: 13 residues. CDR1 is MNHEY, CDR2 SMNVEV, per germline (reference sequence). With 5 bases removed from V and 5 bases from J, the gap between germline ends came to 12 bases. CDR3 nucleotides: TGTGCCAGCAGTCCCACACGGAGGGAGACCCAGTACTTC. It encodes CASSPTRRETQYF.

The gene calls are TRBV7-9 and TRBJ2-5, with D possibly being TRBD1 (5 bases). The CDR3 consists of 15 residues. Germline V gene data show CDR1 as SEHNR and CDR2 as FQNEAQ (reference sequence). V was shortened by 8 bases and J by 3 bases, with 19 bases between the two germline ends. The CDR3 nucleotides are TGTGCCAGCGAATTGGGGCCCCGCGTCGAAGAGACCCAGTACTTC. The encoded protein is CASELGPRVEETQYF.

This clone has a handful of counts. V is TRBV11-2 and J is TRBJ2-7; 8 positions agree with TRBD2. Losses at the gene ends were 3 bases for V and 6 bases for J; bases not matched to a gene: 10. The CDR3 extends over 15 amino acids. Germline V gene data show CDR1 as SGHAT and CDR2 as FQNNGV. The CDR3 loop is CASSFLREGGSEQYF. The CDR3 DNA reads as TGTGCCAGCAGCTTTCTTCGGGAGGGAGGCAGCGAGCAGTACTTC.

The rearrangement joins TRBV5-1 to TRBJ2-1; TRBD2 agrees at 9 bases. Germline CDR1 reads SGHRS; CDR2 reads YFSETQ. V shed 0 bases, J shed 8 bases, and the junction held 3 bases outside the gene matches. The CDR3 is 14 residues long. The chain's CDR3 is CASSLVSGGDEQFF. As DNA, the CDR3 is TGCGCCAGCAGCTTGGTTAGCGGGGGTGATGAGCAGTTCTTC.

DNA for the CDR3: TGTGCCAGCTCACCACCGAACCGGGGAGCTGTCCCAGATACGCAGTATTTT. Translating it yields CASSPPNRGAVPDTQYF. J is TRBJ2-3 and V is TRBV18, with D possibly being TRBD2 (5 bases). Germline CDR1 is KGHSH and CDR2 is LQKENI. Trimming cost V 0 bases and J 4 bases, with 17 bases left between them. CDR3 size: 17 residues.

The gene calls are TRBV30 and TRBJ2-1, with 7 bases matching TRBD2. Germline V gives CDR1 GTSNPN, CDR2 SVGIG (reference sequence). The J segment lost 11 bases and the V segment lost 0 bases, leaving 13 bases of the junction unmatched. The CDR3 has 15 residues. The CDR3 loop reads CAWSVPSRTRGKQFF. The CDR3 bases are TGTGCCTGGAGTGTCCCTAGTCGGACTAGAGGGAAGCAGTTCTTC.

The chain uses TRBV4-1 and TRBJ2-1, with TRBD2 as a possible D gene (7 bases). There are 16 residues in the CDR3. V was shortened by 0 bases and J by 1 base, with 10 bases between the two germline ends. Looked up from germline, CDR1 is MGHRA and CDR2 is YSYEKL. The CDR3 sequence is CASSQEGGQSYNEQFF. CDR3 sequence (DNA): TGCGCCAGCAGCCAAGAGGGGGGGCAATCCTACAATGAGCAGTTCTTC.

The chain couples TRBV2 to TRBJ2-2; the match to TRBD2 covers 13 bases. The CDR3 spans 15 residues. CDR1 is SNHLY and CDR2 is FYNNEI in the germline V gene. V lost 6 bases and J lost 4; bases outside the gene matches: 2. The CDR3, as DNA: TGTGCCAGCAGCGGGACTAGCGGGATCACCGGGGAGCTGTTTTTT. It is translated as CASSGTSGITGELFF. Looking up the rest from reference TRBV2 and TRBJ2-2 gives the full variable domain: EPEVTQTPSHQVTQMGQEVILRCVPISNHLYFYWYRQILGQKVEFLVSFYNNEISEKSEIFDDQFSVERPDGSNFTLKIRSTKLEDSAMYFCASSGTSGITGELFFGEGSRLTVL.

In its sample, this clone was seen a few times. The rearrangement uses TRBV5-1 and TRBJ2-1; 12 bases fit TRBD2. With V trimmed by 5 bases and J by 0 bases, 3 bases remained unmatched. Germline V gives CDR1 SGHRS, CDR2 YFSETQ. The CDR3 covers 16 residues. CDR3 sequence: CASRATSGSSYNEQFF. CDR3 sequence (DNA): TGCGCCAGCAGAGCGACTAGCGGGAGCTCCTACAATGAGCAGTTCTTC.

The rearrangement joins TRBV30 to TRBJ2-7, with 7 bases that match TRBD1. The germline V gene has CDR1 GTSNPN and CDR2 SVGIG (reference sequence). CDR3 length: 14 residues. Trimming cost V 5 bases and J 3 bases; bases outside gene matches: 10. CDR3 amino acids: CAWSSGTANYEQYF. DNA for the CDR3: TGTGCCTGGTCTTCCGGGACAGCTAACTACGAGCAGTACTTC.

The chain carries TRBV6-5 and TRBJ2-7, with 10 nucleotides matching TRBD1. The CDR3 covers 14 residues. Per the germline V gene, CDR1 is MNHEY and CDR2 is SVGAGI. The V gene end was trimmed by 6 bases and the J gene end by 5 bases; junction bases not matched to a gene: 7. CDR3 DNA: TGTGCCAGCAGATGGACAGGGGGGAGTGACGAGCAGTACTTC. It encodes CASRWTGGSDEQYF.